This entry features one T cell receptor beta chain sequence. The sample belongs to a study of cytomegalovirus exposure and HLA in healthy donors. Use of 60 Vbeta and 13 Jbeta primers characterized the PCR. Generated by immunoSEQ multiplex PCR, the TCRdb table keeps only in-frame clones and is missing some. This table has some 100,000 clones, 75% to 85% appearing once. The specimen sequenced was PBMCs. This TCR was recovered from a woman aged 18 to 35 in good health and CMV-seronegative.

This CDR3 is CATTPRGSGNEQFF. In nucleotides, the CDR3 is TGTGCCACCACACCCAGGGGGAGTGGTAATGAGCAGTTCTTC. This chain uses TRBV2 with TRBJ2-1, with 7 bases lining up with TRBD1. J lost 7 bases, V lost 10 bases, and 13 bases had no gene match. Germline V CDR1 and CDR2: SNHLY, FYNNEI. The CDR3 runs 14 residues.